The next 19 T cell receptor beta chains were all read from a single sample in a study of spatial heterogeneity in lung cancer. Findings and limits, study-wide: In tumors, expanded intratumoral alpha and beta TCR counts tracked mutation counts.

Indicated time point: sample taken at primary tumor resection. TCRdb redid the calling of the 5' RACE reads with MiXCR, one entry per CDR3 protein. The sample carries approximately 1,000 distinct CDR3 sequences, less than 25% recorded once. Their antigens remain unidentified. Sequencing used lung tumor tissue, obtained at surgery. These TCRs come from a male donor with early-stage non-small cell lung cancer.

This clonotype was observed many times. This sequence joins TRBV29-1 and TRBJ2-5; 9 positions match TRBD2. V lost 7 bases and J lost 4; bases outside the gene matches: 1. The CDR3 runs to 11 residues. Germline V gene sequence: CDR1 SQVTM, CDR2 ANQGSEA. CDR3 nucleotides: TGCAGCGCAGCGGGGGGAGAGACCCAGTACTTC. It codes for CSAAGGETQYF.

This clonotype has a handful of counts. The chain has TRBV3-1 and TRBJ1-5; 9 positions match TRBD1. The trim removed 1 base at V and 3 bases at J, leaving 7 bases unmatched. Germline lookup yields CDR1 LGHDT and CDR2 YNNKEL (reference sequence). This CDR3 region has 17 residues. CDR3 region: CASSQGTGTGTNQPQHF. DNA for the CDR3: TGTGCCAGCAGCCAAGGGACCGGGACAGGGACCAATCAGCCCCAGCATTTT.

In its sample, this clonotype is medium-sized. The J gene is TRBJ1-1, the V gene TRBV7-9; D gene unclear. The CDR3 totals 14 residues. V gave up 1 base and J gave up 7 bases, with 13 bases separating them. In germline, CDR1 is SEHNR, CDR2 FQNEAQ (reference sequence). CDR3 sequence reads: CASSLGVSADEAFF. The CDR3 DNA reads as TGTGCCAGCAGCTTAGGCGTTTCGGCAGATGAAGCTTTCTTT.

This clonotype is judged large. The DNA for the CDR3 is TGCGCCAGCAGCCCTCCAGGGGGTAATGATTCACCCCTCCACTTT. As protein: CASSPPGGNDSPLHF. The chain employs TRBV5-1 and TRBJ1-6, with 7 bases aligning to TRBD1. J was trimmed by 8 bases and V by 4 bases; bases with no gene match: 9. CDR1 is SGHRS and CDR2 is YFSETQ in the germline V gene. The CDR3 covers 15 residues.

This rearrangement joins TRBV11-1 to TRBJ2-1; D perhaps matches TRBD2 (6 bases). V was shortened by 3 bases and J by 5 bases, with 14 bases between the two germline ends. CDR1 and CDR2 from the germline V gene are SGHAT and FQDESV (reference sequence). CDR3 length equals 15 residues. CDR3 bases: TGTGCCAGCAGCTTCTGGGACTCTCCTAACAATGAGCAGTTCTTC. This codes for CASSFWDSPNNEQFF.

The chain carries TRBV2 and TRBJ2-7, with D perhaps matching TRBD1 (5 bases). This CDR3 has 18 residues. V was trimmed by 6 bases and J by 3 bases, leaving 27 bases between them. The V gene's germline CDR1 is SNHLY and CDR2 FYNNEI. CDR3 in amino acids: CASSPSAPTGIPIYEQYF. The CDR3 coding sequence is TGTGCCAGCAGCCCTTCTGCCCCAACAGGCATTCCCATCTACGAGCAGTACTTC.

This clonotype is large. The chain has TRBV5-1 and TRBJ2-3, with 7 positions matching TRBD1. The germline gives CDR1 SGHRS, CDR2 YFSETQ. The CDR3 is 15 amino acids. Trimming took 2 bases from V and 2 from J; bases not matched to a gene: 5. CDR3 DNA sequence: TGCGCCAGCAGCTTAGGACAGGTTGTCACAGATACGCAGTATTTT. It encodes CASSLGQVVTDTQYF.

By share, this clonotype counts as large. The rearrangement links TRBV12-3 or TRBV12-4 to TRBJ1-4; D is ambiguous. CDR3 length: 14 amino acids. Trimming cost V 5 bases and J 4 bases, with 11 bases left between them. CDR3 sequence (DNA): TGTGCCAGCAGTGACGGGGAGAATAATGAAAAACTGTTTTTT. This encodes CASSDGENNEKLFF.

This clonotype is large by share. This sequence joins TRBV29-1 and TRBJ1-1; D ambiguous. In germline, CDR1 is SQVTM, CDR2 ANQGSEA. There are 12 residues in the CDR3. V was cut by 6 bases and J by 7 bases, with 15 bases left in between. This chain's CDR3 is CSVRGEVGEAFF. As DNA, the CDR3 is TGCAGCGTACGTGGGGAAGTCGGTGAAGCTTTCTTT. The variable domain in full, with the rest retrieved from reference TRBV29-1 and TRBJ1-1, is SAVISQKPSRDICQRGTSLTIQCQVDSQVTMMFWYRQQPGQSLTLIATANQGSEATYESGFVIDKFPISRPNLTFSTLTVSNMSPEDSSIYLCSVRGEVGEAFFGQGTRLTVV.

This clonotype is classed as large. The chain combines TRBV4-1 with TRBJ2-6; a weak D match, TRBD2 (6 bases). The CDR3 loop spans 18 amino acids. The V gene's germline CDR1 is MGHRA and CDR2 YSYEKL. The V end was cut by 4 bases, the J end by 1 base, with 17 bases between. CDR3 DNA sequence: TGCGCCAGCAGCCGCGTAGAGGAGGGACGGTCTGGGGCCAACGTCCTGACTTTC. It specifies CASSRVEEGRSGANVLTF.

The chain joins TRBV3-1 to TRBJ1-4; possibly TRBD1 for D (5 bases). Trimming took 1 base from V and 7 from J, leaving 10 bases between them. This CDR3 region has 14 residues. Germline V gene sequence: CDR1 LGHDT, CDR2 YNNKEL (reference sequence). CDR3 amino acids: CASSQVSGSEKLFF. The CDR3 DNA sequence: TGTGCCAGCAGCCAAGTTTCAGGGAGTGAAAAACTGTTTTTT.

The CDR3 DNA is TGCGCCAGCAGCTTGGAGACAGGAGAAGAGACCCAGTACTTC. As protein: CASSLETGEETQYF. The chain is built from TRBV5-1 and TRBJ2-5; a weak D match, TRBD1 (6 bases). There are 14 residues in the CDR3. Germline V gives CDR1 SGHRS, CDR2 YFSETQ. The ends were cut back, 0 bases at V and 3 bases at J, with 9 bases in the middle.

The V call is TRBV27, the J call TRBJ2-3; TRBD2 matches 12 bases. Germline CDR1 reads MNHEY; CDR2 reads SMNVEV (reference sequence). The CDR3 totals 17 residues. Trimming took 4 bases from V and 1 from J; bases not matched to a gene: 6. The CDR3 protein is CASSSELAGGGTDTQYF. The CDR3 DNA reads TGTGCCAGCAGTTCGGAACTAGCGGGAGGCGGCACAGATACGCAGTATTTT.

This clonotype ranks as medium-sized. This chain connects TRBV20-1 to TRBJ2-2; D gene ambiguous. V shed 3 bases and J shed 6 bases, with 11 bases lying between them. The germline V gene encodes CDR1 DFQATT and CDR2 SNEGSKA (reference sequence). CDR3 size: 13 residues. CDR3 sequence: CSASPLRAGELFF. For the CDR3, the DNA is TGCAGTGCTAGTCCCCTTAGGGCCGGGGAGCTGTTTTTT.

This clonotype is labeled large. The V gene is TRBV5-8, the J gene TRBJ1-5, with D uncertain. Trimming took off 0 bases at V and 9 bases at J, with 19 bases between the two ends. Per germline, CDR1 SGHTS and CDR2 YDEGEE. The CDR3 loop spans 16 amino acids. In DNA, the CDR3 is TGTGCCAGCAGCTTGGCCTTTTTTTCAGGTTCCGCGCCCCAGCATTTT. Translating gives CASSLAFFSGSAPQHF.

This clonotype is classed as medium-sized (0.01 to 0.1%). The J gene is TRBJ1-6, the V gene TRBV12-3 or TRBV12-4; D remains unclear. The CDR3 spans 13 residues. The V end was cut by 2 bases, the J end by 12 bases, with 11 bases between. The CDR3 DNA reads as TGTGCCAGCAGTTTATCTGGACTACGACCCCTCCACTTT. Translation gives CASSLSGLRPLHF.

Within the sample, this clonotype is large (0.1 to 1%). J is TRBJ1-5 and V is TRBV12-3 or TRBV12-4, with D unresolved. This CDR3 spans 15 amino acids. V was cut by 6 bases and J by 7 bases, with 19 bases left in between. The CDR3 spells CASRSGIGSGQPQHF. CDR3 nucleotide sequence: TGTGCCAGCAGGAGCGGTATCGGTAGCGGACAGCCCCAGCATTTT.

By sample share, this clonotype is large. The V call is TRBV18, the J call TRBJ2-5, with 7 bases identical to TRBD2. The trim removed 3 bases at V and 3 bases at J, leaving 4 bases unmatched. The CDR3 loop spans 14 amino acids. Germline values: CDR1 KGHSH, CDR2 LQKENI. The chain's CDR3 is CASSPGLHEETQYF. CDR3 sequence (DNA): TGTGCCAGCTCACCGGGACTACATGAAGAGACCCAGTACTTC.

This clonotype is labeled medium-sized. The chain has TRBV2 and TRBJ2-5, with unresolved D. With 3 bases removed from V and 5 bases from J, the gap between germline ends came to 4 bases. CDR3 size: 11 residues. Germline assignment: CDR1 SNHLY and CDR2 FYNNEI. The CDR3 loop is CASSDRETQYF. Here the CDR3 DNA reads TGTGCCAGCAGTGATCGGGAGACCCAGTACTTC.